This T cell receptor beta chain stems from a study of shared clonotypes between healthy human individuals. Profiled with immunoSEQ multiplex PCR; TCRdb holds only in-frame clones, not every one. The sample has approximately 500,000 clones, about 96% seen once. Germline values: CDR1 SGHTA, CDR2 FQGNSA. CDR3 length equals 15 residues. The V and J ends lost 8 bases and 8 bases respectively, with 21 bases between them. Sequenced sample: naive CD4+ T cells sorted from blood. Subset in this sample: CD45RA+ positively selected. The TCR comes from a woman in her twenties or thirties in good health. J is TRBJ2-2 and V is TRBV7-2, with D perhaps assigned TRBD1 or TRBD2 (5 bases each). DNA for the CDR3: TGTGCCAGCCGAGGAGGAACAGGTCGGGAAGGGGAGCTGTTTTTT. Its translation is CASRGGTGREGELFF. Variable domain in full (rest from reference TRBV7-2 and TRBJ2-2): GAGVSQSPSNKVTEKGKDVELRCDPISGHTALYWYRQSLGQGLEFLIYFQGNSAPDKSGLPSDRFSAERTGGSVSTLTIQRTQQEDSAVYLCASRGGTGREGELFFGEGSRLTVL.